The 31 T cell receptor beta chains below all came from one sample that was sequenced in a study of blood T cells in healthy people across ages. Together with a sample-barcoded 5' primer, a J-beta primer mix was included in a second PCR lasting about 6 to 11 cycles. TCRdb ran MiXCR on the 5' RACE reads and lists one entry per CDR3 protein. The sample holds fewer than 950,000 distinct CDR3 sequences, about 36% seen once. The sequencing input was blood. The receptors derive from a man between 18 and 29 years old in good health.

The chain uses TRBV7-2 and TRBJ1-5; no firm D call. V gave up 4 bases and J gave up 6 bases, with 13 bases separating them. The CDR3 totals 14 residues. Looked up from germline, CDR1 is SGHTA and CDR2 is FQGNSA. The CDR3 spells CASSYDTSSQPQHF. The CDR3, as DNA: TGTGCCAGCAGCTATGACACATCTAGTCAGCCCCAGCATTTT.

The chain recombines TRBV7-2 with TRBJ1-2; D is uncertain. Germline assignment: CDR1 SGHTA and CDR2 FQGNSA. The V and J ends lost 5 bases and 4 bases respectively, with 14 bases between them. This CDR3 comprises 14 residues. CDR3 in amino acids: CASSPSWDSYGYTF. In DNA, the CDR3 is TGTGCCAGCAGCCCAAGTTGGGATTCCTATGGCTACACCTTC. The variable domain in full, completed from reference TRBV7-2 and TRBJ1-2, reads GAGVSQSPSNKVTEKGKDVELRCDPISGHTALYWYRQSLGQGLEFLIYFQGNSAPDKSGLPSDRFSAERTGGSVSTLTIQRTQQEDSAVYLCASSPSWDSYGYTFGSGTRLTVV.

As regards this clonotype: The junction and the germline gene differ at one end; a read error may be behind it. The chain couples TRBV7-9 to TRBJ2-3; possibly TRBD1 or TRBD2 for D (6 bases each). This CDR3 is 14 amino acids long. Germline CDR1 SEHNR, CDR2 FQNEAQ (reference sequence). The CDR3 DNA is TGTGCCAGCAGCTTCTGGGGGGCCGAAGATATGCAGTATTTT. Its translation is CASSFWGAEDMQYF.

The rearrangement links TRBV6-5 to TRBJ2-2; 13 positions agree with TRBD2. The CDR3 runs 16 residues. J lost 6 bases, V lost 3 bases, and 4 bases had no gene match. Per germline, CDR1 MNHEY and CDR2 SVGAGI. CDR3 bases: TGTGCCAGCAGTTATACTAGCGGGGGGGACGCCGGGGAGCTGTTTTTT. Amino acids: CASSYTSGGDAGELFF.

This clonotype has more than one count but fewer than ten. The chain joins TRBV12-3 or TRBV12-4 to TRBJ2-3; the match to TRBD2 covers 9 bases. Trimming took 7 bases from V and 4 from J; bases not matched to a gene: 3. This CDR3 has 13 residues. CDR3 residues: CASKRGAADTQYF. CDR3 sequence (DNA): TGTGCCAGCAAGCGGGGGGCCGCAGATACGCAGTATTTT.

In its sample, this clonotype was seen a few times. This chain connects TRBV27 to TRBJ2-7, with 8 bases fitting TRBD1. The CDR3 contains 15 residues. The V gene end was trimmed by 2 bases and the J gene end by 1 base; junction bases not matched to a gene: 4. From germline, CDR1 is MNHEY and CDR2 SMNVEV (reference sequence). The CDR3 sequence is CASSLAGGQSYEQYF. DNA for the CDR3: TGTGCCAGCAGTTTAGCAGGGGGCCAATCCTACGAGCAGTACTTC.

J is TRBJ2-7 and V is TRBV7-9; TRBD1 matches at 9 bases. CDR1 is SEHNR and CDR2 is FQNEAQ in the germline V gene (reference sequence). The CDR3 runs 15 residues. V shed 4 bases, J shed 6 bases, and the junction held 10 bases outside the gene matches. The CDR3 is CASSSTTGTGLEQYF. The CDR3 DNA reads TGTGCCAGCAGCTCAACAACCGGGACAGGGCTCGAGCAGTACTTC.

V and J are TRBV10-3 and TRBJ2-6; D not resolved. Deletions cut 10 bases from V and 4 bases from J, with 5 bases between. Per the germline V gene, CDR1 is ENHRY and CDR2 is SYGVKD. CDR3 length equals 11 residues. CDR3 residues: CATLGANVLTF. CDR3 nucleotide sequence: TGTGCCACCCTCGGGGCCAACGTCCTGACTTTC.

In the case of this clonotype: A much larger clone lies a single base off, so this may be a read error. The CDR3, as DNA: TGTGCCAGCAGCACGCTGGGGACATCTAAGGAAAAACTGTTTTTT. The encoded protein is CASSTLGTSKEKLFF. The chain is built from TRBV14 and TRBJ1-4, with TRBD1 as a possible D gene (6 bases). The CDR3 is 15 residues long. Germline V gives CDR1 SGHDN, CDR2 FVKESK. Full variable domain (missing parts from reference TRBV14 and TRBJ1-4): EAGVTQFPSHSVIEKGQTVTLRCDPISGHDNLYWYRRVMGKEIKFLLHFVKESKQDESGMPNNRFLAERTGGTYSTLKVQPAELEDSGVYFCASSTLGTSKEKLFFGSGTQLSVL.

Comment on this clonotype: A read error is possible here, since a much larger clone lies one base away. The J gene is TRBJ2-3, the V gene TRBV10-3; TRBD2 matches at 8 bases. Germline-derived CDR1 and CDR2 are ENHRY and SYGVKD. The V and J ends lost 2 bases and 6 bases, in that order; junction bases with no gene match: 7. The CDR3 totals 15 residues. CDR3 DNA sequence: TGTGCCATCAGTGAGGCGAGCGGGGGCTACGATACGCAGTATTTT. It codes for CAISEASGGYDTQYF.

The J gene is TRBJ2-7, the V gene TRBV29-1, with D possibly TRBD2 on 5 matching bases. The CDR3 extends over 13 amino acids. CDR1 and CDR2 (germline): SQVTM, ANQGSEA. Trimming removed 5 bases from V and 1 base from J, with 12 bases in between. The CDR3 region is CSVHAGGSYEQYF. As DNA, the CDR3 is TGCAGCGTTCACGCGGGCGGATCCTACGAGCAGTACTTC.

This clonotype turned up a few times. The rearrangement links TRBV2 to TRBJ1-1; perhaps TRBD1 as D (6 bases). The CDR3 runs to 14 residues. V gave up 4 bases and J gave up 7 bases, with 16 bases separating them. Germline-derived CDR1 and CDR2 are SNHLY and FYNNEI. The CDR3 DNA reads TGTGCCAGCAGTGCTGAGGGGGAGAGTGGTGAAGCTTTCTTT. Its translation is CASSAEGESGEAFF.

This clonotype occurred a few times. The CDR3 protein is CSLSTGNYGYTF. The CDR3 DNA is TGCAGCTTATCTACAGGGAACTATGGCTACACCTTC. The chain joins TRBV20-1 to TRBJ1-2, with D tentatively TRBD1 (6 bases). The CDR3 covers 12 residues. Germline V gene sequence: CDR1 DFQATT, CDR2 SNEGSKA (reference sequence).

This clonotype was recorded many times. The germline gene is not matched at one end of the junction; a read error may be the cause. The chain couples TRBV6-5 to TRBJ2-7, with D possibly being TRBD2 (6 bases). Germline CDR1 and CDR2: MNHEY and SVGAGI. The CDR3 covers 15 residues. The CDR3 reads CANSYGPRGYSEQYF. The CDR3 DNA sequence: TGTGCCAACAGTTACGGACCTCGGGGGTACTCCGAGCAGTACTTC.

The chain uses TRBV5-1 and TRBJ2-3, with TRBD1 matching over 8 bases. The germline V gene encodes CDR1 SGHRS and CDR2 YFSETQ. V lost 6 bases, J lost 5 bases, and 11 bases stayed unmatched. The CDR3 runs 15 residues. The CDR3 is CASTWGTGRVDTQYF. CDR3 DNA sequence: TGCGCCAGCACTTGGGGGACAGGTAGGGTAGATACGCAGTATTTT.

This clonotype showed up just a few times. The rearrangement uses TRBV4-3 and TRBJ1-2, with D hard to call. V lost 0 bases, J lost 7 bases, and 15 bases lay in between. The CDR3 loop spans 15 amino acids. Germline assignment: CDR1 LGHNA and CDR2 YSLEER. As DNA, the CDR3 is TGCGCCAGCAGCCAAGATCGGTGGGATCCTGGTGGCTACACCTTC. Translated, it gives CASSQDRWDPGGYTF.

Written as DNA, the CDR3 is TGTGCCAGCAGTTACTCGCTAGCGGGGGGGTATTCTGGGGATAGAACCCAGTACTTC. Its protein is CASSYSLAGGYSGDRTQYF. The chain carries TRBV6-5 and TRBJ2-5, with TRBD2 matching over 12 bases. Germline V gene data show CDR1 as MNHEY and CDR2 as SVGAGI. J lost 8 bases, V lost 0 bases, and 16 bases had no gene match. The CDR3 has 19 residues.

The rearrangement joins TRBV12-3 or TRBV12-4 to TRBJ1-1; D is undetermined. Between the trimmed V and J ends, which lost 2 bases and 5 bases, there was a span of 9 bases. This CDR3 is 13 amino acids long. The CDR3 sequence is CASSLTTWTEAFF. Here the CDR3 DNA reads TGTGCCAGCAGTTTAACGACATGGACTGAAGCTTTCTTT.

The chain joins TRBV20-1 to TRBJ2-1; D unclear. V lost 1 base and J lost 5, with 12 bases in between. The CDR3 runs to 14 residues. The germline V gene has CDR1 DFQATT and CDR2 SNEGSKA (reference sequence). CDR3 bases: TGCAGTGCTAGAGGGGCCGCCTATAACAATGAGCAGTTCTTC. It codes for CSARGAAYNNEQFF.

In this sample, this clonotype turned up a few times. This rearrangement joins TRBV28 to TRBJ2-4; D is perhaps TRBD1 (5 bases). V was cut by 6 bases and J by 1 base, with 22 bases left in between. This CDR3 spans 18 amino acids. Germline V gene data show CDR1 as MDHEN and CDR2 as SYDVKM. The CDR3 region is CASREMGLGFVAKNIQYF. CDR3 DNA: TGTGCCAGCAGGGAGATGGGGCTGGGCTTTGTGGCCAAAAACATTCAGTACTTC.

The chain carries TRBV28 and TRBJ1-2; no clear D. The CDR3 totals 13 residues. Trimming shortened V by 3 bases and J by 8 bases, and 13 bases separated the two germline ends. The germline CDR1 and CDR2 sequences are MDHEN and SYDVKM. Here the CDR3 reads CASSLGEGTGYTF. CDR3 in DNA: TGTGCCAGCAGTTTGGGTGAGGGAACGGGCTACACCTTC.

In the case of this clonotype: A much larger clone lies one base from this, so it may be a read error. CDR3 DNA sequence: TGTGCCAGCAGCTTTTCCCGCACAGAGACGCAGTATTTT. It is translated as CASSFSRTETQYF. The chain combines TRBV7-2 with TRBJ2-3; D is unclear. This CDR3 has 13 residues. Germline V CDR1 and CDR2: SGHTA, FQGNSA.

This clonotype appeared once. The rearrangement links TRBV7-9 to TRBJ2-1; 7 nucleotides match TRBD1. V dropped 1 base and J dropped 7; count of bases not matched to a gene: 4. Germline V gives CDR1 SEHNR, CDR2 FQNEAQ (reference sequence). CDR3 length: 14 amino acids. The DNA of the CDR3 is TGTGCCAGCAGCTTAGTTGAGGGGGCGAATGAGCAGTTCTTC. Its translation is CASSLVEGANEQFF. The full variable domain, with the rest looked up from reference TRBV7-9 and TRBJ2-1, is DTGVSQNPRHKITKRGQNVTFRCDPISEHNRLYWYRQTLGQGPEFLTYFQNEAQLEKSRLLSDRFSAERPKGSFSTLEIQRTEQGDSAMYLCASSLVEGANEQFFGPGTRLTVL.

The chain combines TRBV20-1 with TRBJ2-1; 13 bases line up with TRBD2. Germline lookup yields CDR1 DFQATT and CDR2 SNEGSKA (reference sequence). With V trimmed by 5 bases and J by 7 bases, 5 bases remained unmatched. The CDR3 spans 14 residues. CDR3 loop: CSARTSGGKNEQFF. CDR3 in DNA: TGCAGTGCTCGGACTAGCGGGGGCAAGAATGAGCAGTTCTTC.

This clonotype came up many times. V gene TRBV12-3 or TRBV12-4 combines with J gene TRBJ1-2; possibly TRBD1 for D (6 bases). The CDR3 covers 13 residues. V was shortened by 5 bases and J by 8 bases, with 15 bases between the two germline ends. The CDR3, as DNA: TGTGCCAGCAGTGGTTCAGGGGTGTGGGGCTACACCTTC. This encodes CASSGSGVWGYTF.

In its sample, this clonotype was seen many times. The CDR3 sequence is CSVGDSSYNEQFF. DNA of the CDR3: TGCAGCGTTGGGGACAGCTCCTACAATGAGCAGTTCTTC. The J gene is TRBJ2-1, the V gene TRBV29-1; TRBD1 agrees at 7 bases. The junction had 0 bases not matched to a gene; V was cut back by 4 bases and J by 0 bases. The germline CDR1 and CDR2 sequences are SQVTM and ANQGSEA. The CDR3 is 13 amino acids.

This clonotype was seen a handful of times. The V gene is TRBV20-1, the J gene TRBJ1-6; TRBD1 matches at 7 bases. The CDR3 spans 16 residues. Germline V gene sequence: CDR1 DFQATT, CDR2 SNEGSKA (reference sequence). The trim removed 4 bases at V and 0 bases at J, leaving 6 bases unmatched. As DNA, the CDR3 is TGCAGTGCTACTGGGACAGTAAGCTCCTATAATTCACCCCTCCACTTT. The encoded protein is CSATGTVSSYNSPLHF.

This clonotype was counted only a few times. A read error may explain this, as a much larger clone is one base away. The CDR3 DNA is TGCAGTGCTAGAGATCCCCGCGGGGGTTCCTACAATGAGCAGTACTTC. This sequence encodes CSARDPRGGSYNEQYF. The chain carries TRBV20-1 and TRBJ2-1; 7 nucleotides line up with TRBD2. The DNA end is more similar to TRBJ2-7, so the J call may be wrong. CDR3 length: 16 amino acids. Germline values: CDR1 DFQATT, CDR2 SNEGSKA (reference sequence).

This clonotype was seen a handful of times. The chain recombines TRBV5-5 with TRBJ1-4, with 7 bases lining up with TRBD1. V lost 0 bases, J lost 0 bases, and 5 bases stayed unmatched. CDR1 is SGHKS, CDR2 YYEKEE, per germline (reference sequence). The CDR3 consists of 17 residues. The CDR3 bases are TGTGCCAGCAGCTTGGGCCCCGACAGGGCAACTAATGAAAAACTGTTTTTT. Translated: CASSLGPDRATNEKLFF.

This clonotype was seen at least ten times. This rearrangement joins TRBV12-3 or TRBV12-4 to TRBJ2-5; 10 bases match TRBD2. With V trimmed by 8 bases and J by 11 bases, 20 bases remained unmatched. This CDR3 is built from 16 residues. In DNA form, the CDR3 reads TGTGCCAGCCAGGACATAGCGGGGGGCATACCTCGGGAGCAGTACTTC. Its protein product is CASQDIAGGIPREQYF.

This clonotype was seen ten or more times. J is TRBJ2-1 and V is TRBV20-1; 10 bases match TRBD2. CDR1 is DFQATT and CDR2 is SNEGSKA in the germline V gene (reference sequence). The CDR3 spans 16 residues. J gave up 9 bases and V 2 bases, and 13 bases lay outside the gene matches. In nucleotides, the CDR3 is TGCAGTGCTAGACCATTACTAGCGGGGAGAGAGGGTGAGCAGTTCTTC. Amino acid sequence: CSARPLLAGREGEQFF.